This TCR beta chain emerged from a study of blood T cell repertoires in COVID-19 (TCRdb year 2020). With respect to the entire study: Samples covering the acute and convalescent phases of COVID-19 were provided by collaborators in the United States, Italy and Spain. The samples were drawn from two sources: the first 160 participants of the ongoing ImmuneRACE study, and 1,000 to 1,500 subjects contributed by 6 global collaborators. The material from the prospective study consisted of cDNA or gDNA derived from T cells, B-cell-depleted T cells, or PBMCs. Nearly every sample came with metadata listing a de-identified subject ID, COVID-19 status, age in years and sex. Subjects who had been exposed to COVID-19, were actively infected with it, or had recovered from it provided the deeply sampled blood TCRbeta repertoires that made up the dataset. The repertoires were released in a freely available public database meant as a resource for research on the immune response to SARS-CoV-2. Where HLA class I and class II types were available, the types were taken from metadata supplied by the sample provider, not from assay-based typing.

Study-level results and caveats: How much clinical and demographic metadata was included differed by source and by participant, and the metadata was provided uncurated.

The CDR3, cysteine through phenylalanine, is 12 amino acids long. Solely the CDR3 DNA is kept, with 36 bases framed from the first base. V drops 5 bases and J drops 6 bases, leaving 7 bases in between. Looking up the germline V gene yields CDR1 SGHTA and CDR2 FQGNSA. TCRbeta CDR3 regions were amplified from genomic DNA by means of the immunoSEQ Assay, a bias-controlled multiplex PCR. The authors' pipeline ran thus. Nucleated cell counts per sample were estimated from amplification of reference gene primers within the assay. Sequence reads were collapsed and filtered to measure the absolute abundance of every unique TCRbeta CDR3 rearrangement. For each sample, productive Simpson clonality was calculated as the square root of Simpson's diversity index across productive rearrangements. TCRdb obtained this table from immuneACCESS and retained in-frame rearrangements with V and J assigned. These tables miss some clones; where compared with another copy, unresolved V genes account for less than half of the shortfall, and the remainder is unexplained. V and J calls and clone size are as listed in that table; D and trimming were resolved from the DNA. In this sample the table shows more than 85,000 clones, about 85% of which occur a single time. The ten most abundant clones make up 2% to 2.5% of the sample.

Each collaborating institution followed its own protocols to collect whole blood in K2EDTA tubes. For TCRbeta analysis, collaborators shipped samples as frozen whole blood, isolated PBMCs, or DNA extracted from either of those sample types. This clone showed up just once. The antigen it binds to is not known. No much larger clonotype is one base removed from it; base qualities were not supplied. This clonotype was sampled from a man between 45 and 60 years old with active COVID-19. Sequenced: peripheral blood. Recombination linked TRBV7-2 to TRBJ2-2; no D gene call is confident. This receptor has the CDR3 CASSPSAGELFF. Read as DNA, the sequence is TGTGCCAGCAGCCCCTCGGCCGGGGAGCTGTTTTTT.